Shown below are 15 T cell receptor beta chains from a single sample sequenced in a study of T-cell memory formation after mild COVID-19. TCRdb re-derived calls from the 5' RACE reads in MiXCR, one entry per CDR3 protein. The sample records 500,000 to 650,000 distinct CDR3 sequences, roughly 22% being singletons. The sample taken for sequencing was PBMCs or a T cell subset sorted from them (not recorded which). These receptors were obtained from an adult woman who had mild COVID-19 (a few samples of this study predate the infection). Cell type and time point are not known.

The table lists this clonotype with a few counts. This sequence joins TRBV3-1 and TRBJ2-3; 10 positions match TRBD2. V lost 4 bases and J lost 5; bases outside the gene matches: 6. CDR1 LGHDT and CDR2 YNNKEL come from the germline V gene (reference sequence). The CDR3 totals 15 residues. The CDR3 here is CASSPSGRAQDTQYF. In DNA, the CDR3 is TGTGCCAGCAGCCCAAGCGGGAGGGCCCAAGATACGCAGTATTTT.

V is TRBV6-5 and J is TRBJ1-5; 8 bases are shared with TRBD1. V shed 5 bases and J 9 bases; nucleotides not matched to a gene: 12. Germline V CDR1 and CDR2: MNHEY, SVGAGI. The CDR3 covers 15 residues. The CDR3 DNA reads TGTGCCAGCAGTCAATCCGGGACAGGCGTGTGGCCCCAGCATTTT. Translated, it gives CASSQSGTGVWPQHF.

This clonotype has a handful of counts. The chain recombines TRBV20-1 with TRBJ2-7; TRBD2 might be the D (6 bases). Germline V gene sequence: CDR1 DFQATT, CDR2 SNEGSKA (reference sequence). This CDR3 contains 14 residues. Trimming left V 5 bases short and J 4 bases short, with 18 bases between. CDR3 sequence: CSARFGGGRYEQYF. The CDR3 nucleotides are TGCAGTGCTCGATTTGGGGGTGGGAGGTACGAGCAGTACTTC.

V and J are TRBV4-3 and TRBJ2-7, with 11 nucleotides matching TRBD2. Looked up from germline, CDR1 is LGHNA and CDR2 is YSLEER. V trimming: 0 bases; J trimming: 3 bases; junction bases outside the gene matches: 1. The CDR3 loop spans 15 amino acids. CDR3 sequence (DNA): TGCGCCAGCAGCCAAGATACTAGCGGGAGCTACGAGCAGTACTTC. Translation gives CASSQDTSGSYEQYF.

In its sample, this clonotype was seen a few times. The chain employs TRBV15 and TRBJ1-1; D not resolved. The CDR3 covers 13 residues. Germline CDR1 reads LNHNV; CDR2 reads YYDKDF (reference sequence). V was cut by 5 bases and J by 1 base, with 8 bases left in between. CDR3 sequence reads: CATSPVRNTEAFF. The CDR3 nucleotides read TGTGCCACCAGCCCCGTCCGGAACACTGAAGCTTTCTTT.

Written as DNA, the CDR3 is TGCGCCAGCAGCACCGGGACAGTTGGCTACACCTTC. Protein sequence: CASSTGTVGYTF. The gene calls are TRBV5-1 and TRBJ1-2, with 7 positions matching TRBD1. The length of the CDR3 is 12 residues. CDR1 and CDR2 (germline): SGHRS, YFSETQ. V lost 4 bases and J lost 7; bases outside the gene matches: 4.

This clonotype turned up a few times. J is TRBJ2-1 and V is TRBV27, with D possibly being TRBD1 or TRBD2 (6 bases each). Trimming removed 8 bases from V and 4 bases from J, with 15 bases in between. The CDR3 contains 14 residues. The germline gives CDR1 MNHEY, CDR2 SMNVEV (reference sequence). The CDR3 spells CASGGGGWYNEQFF. The CDR3 DNA reads as TGTGCCAGCGGAGGAGGGGGTTGGTACAATGAGCAGTTCTTC.

This clonotype showed up many times. The CDR3 loop reads CASSLRSGRRSDTQYF. For the CDR3, the DNA is TGTGCCAGCAGCCTCAGATCAGGGCGGAGGTCAGATACGCAGTATTTT. This rearrangement joins TRBV7-8 to TRBJ2-3; D is perhaps TRBD1 or TRBD2 (5 bases each). The CDR3 is 16 residues long. Germline V gene sequence: CDR1 SGHVS, CDR2 FQNEAQ. The V gene lost 5 bases and the J gene lost 4 bases, with 19 bases spanning the gap.

There are a few counts of this clonotype. The chain couples TRBV7-2 to TRBJ2-2; 7 bases fit TRBD2. The germline gives CDR1 SGHTA, CDR2 FQGNSA. The CDR3 loop spans 15 amino acids. V lost 6 bases, J lost 2 bases, and 6 bases stayed unmatched. The CDR3 loop reads CASSPRGVNTGELFF. In DNA, the CDR3 is TGTGCCAGCAGTCCTCGGGGGGTAAACACCGGGGAGCTGTTTTTT.

The chain carries TRBV3-1 and TRBJ1-2; no firm D call. Trimming pared 0 bases from V and 8 bases from J, leaving 7 bases between. Looked up from germline, CDR1 is LGHDT and CDR2 is YNNKEL (reference sequence). The CDR3 runs 12 residues. The DNA for the CDR3 is TGTGCCAGCAGCCAAGATATTAGGGGCTACACCTTC. Translation: CASSQDIRGYTF.

This chain joins TRBV6-1 and TRBJ2-1; TRBD1 matches 7 bases. V dropped 8 bases and J dropped 3; count of bases not matched to a gene: 1. The CDR3 loop spans 12 amino acids. Germline V gives CDR1 MNHNS, CDR2 SASEGT. The CDR3 loop is CASDRDYNEQFF. CDR3 sequence (DNA): TGTGCCAGCGACAGGGACTACAATGAGCAGTTCTTC.

In its sample, this clonotype was seen a few times. The chain couples TRBV5-1 to TRBJ2-3; 12 bases are shared with TRBD2. V was pared by 0 bases and J by 2 bases, with 4 bases of the junction left unmatched. The CDR3 length is 17 residues. Germline assignment: CDR1 SGHRS and CDR2 YFSETQ. For the CDR3, the DNA is TGCGCCAGCAGCTTGGGACTAGCGGGGGATGTCACAGATACGCAGTATTTT. Translated: CASSLGLAGDVTDTQYF.

The chain employs TRBV12-3 or TRBV12-4 and TRBJ2-7; 8 positions agree with TRBD1. The CDR3 covers 14 residues. V was pared by 2 bases and J by 6 bases, with 6 bases of the junction left unmatched. The CDR3 nucleotides read TGTGCCAGCAGTTTAAGGACAGGGATAAGCGAGCAGTACTTC. This codes for CASSLRTGISEQYF.

The chain recombines TRBV12-3 or TRBV12-4 with TRBJ2-1, with D unresolved. V was shortened by 7 bases and J by 7 bases, with 17 bases between the two germline ends. The CDR3 totals 14 residues. CDR3 residues: CASNMGYVRNEQFF. CDR3 DNA: TGTGCCAGCAACATGGGGTACGTGAGGAATGAGCAGTTCTTC.

This clonotype was seen only a few times. The chain recombines TRBV7-3 with TRBJ1-1; 7 bases line up with TRBD1. This CDR3 comprises 15 residues. V was clipped by 4 bases and J by 2 bases; unmatched bases: 7. Germline V gene data show CDR1 as SGHTA and CDR2 as FQGTGA. Here the CDR3 DNA reads TGTGCCAGCAGCTCCGACAGGGTTCGAAACACTGAAGCTTTCTTT. Its protein product is CASSSDRVRNTEAFF.